This record looks at one TCR beta chain sequence and its context. What this receptor recognizes is not known. Qualities for individual bases were not recorded, and no much larger clone is one base off. The entry originates in a study of T cells after yellow fever vaccination (dated by TCRdb to the late 2010s). Notes on the research overall: The SMART-Seq v4 Ultra Low Input RNA kit was used to prepare libraries from fractions with low cell numbers. The cohort comprised two healthy male donors, one aged 18 to 29 and one aged 30 to 40 years. Blood samples were taken at several timepoints before and after primary and secondary immunization, and bulk PBMC replicates and cell subsets were isolated. Bulk TCR alpha and beta repertoires were sequenced longitudinally to track T-cell clones before and after primary and booster YFV17D yellow fever vaccination. Study-wide findings and limitations: Only a couple of donors were included in the study, so the extent to which the findings can be generalized is limited. Compared with the primary T-cell response, the secondary T-cell response was weaker but faster, peaking on day 5 rather than day 15. Most clones expanded after primary vaccination (around 96% of CD4 and around nine tenths of CD8) were re-detected after the booster, suggesting that broad memory maintenance occurred. A small share of clonotypes occurred in both CD4 and CD8 compartments, likely arising from convergent recombination. Computational filtering was needed because FACS-sorted repertoires could contain abundant contaminating clonotypes from the bulk population.

The sample's treatment or condition label is to be understood as: live attenuated yellow fever vaccine strain. At each blood-draw timepoint, two biological replicates of bulk PBMCs were collected. PBMCs were isolated from peripheral blood using a standard Ficoll-Paque protocol. TriZol was used to extract RNA from bulk PBMCs, from CD4 and CD8 fractions, and from dextramer-positive and dextramer-negative fractions. The V end gives up 4 bases and the J end 3 bases, leaving 6 bases in the junction not matched to a gene. From its cysteine to its phenylalanine, the CDR3 spans 15 amino acids. Left in the record is the CDR3 DNA by itself, 45 bases read in frame from the first base. The germline V gene sets CDR1 to SGHRS and CDR2 to YFSETQ. TCR cDNA was made using 5'RACE template switching, a step that added a universal primer site and unique molecular identifiers. cDNA synthesis was primed from both the TCR alpha and TCR beta constant segments. Library amplification involved two PCR steps, and the second step added sample barcodes and sequencing adapters. Libraries were sequenced on Illumina HiSeq 2500 (2x100 bp) or NovaSeq (2x150 bp). Turning to the authors' computational methods: MIGEC handled demultiplexing of reads and collapsing into UMI consensus sequences, while MiXCR performed V(D)J alignment. Vaccine-responding clonotypes were identified with edgeR using replicate PBMC samples, with FDR below 0.01 and a log2 fold change above 5 up to day 15 being required. Bulk clonotypes were assigned CD4 or CD8 identity according to which sequenced CD4 or CD8 repertoire held them at higher abundance. TCRdb cleaned the public reads at Q25 with fastp, built clones with MiXCR and kept in-frame beta chains. Rows with a matching CDR3 protein are joined into one entry that keeps the most common DNA and genes. V and J calls and clone size were set by TCRdb, not the authors. The sample records hundreds of thousands of distinct CDR3 sequences, around a tenth of which are singletons. Around 18% of the sample is in the top ten clones.

This clonotype originated in a young man who received the YFV17D yellow fever vaccine. The sample in question was PBMCs, obtained on the day of the first yellow fever vaccination. The chain is assembled from TRBV5-1 and TRBJ2-5, and 10 junctional nucleotides match TRBD2. The nucleotide sequence reads as follows: TGCGCCAGCAGCCTACGAGGACTAGCGGAAGAGACCCAGTACTTC. Its protein reads: CASSLRGLAEETQYF.